This TCR beta chain appears in the sequencing data of a study of blood T cell repertoires in COVID-19. CDR3 length: 17 residues. J lost 9 bases, V lost 5 bases, and 15 bases had no gene match. The germline V gene encodes CDR1 LGHDT and CDR2 YNNKEL (reference sequence). Original analysis: By means of reference gene primer amplification, nucleated cell counts were estimated. Only in-frame clones appear in the TCRdb table, and some are missing; sequencing was by immunoSEQ multiplex PCR. The DNA was the basis for D and trimming; V, J and clone size are from that table. The table lists about 250,000 clones, over 75% of them singletons. Participants' own reports of clinical history determined their cohort assignment.

The source material was PBMCs or T cells enriched from blood (not recorded which). This sequence originates from a man aged 35 to 55 who had recovered from COVID-19. The rearrangement joins TRBV3-1 (or the pseudogene TRBV3-2) to TRBJ1-6; 8 bases fit TRBD1. The CDR3 region is CASSNPTGGISGSPLHF. The CDR3 bases are TGTGCCAGCAGCAACCCCACAGGGGGTATCAGCGGTTCACCCCTCCACTTT.